A selection of T cell receptor beta chains follows, all from one sample in a study of blood T cell repertoires in COVID-19. Profiled with immunoSEQ multiplex PCR; TCRdb holds only in-frame clones, not every one. The sample has 95,000 to 100,000 clones, around 90% seen once. Specimen: peripheral blood. Every receptor here comes from a man in his fifties with acute or convalescent COVID-19. Both conserved end residues are part of each CDR3. Fields, in order: D gene, V gene, clone size, J gene, CDR3 protein, CDR3 DNA. A D gene is named only where the DNA matches it firmly. Clone size is stated in some rows and not others, as once, few, many or a class when expanded.

TRBD1	TRBV7-9	.	TRBJ2-2	CASSQGQPNTGELFF	TGTGCCAGCAGCCAGGGACAGCCGAACACCGGGGAGCTGTTTTTT
.	TRBV28	.	TRBJ1-2	CASRIPRQGLGYTF	TGTGCCAGCAGGATCCCACGGCAGGGCCTTGGCTACACCTTC
.	TRBV6-5	.	TRBJ1-5	CASRAASYQPQHF	TGTGCCAGCAGGGCGGCCAGCTATCAGCCCCAGCATTTT
TRBD1	TRBV18	.	TRBJ1-5	CASSPTQGSNQPQHF	TGTGCCAGCTCACCAACACAGGGGAGCAATCAGCCCCAGCATTTT
TRBD2	TRBV2	.	TRBJ2-2	CASSPSGTTAGELFF	TGTGCCAGCAGCCCCTCCGGGACTACCGCCGGGGAGCTGTTTTTT
TRBD1	TRBV11-3	.	TRBJ1-3	CASSSHRGPGNTIYF	TGTGCCAGCAGCTCTCACAGGGGGCCTGGAAACACCATATATTTT
TRBD2	TRBV4-1	.	TRBJ2-1	CASSQESRLAGTLEQFF	TGCGCCAGCAGCCAAGAATCCCGGCTAGCGGGTACCCTTGAGCAGTTCTTC
.	TRBV5-5	.	TRBJ1-3	CASSLGGRTGRNTIYF	TGTGCCAGCAGCTTGGGGGGCAGAACAGGGAGAAACACCATATATTTT
TRBD2	TRBV27	.	TRBJ2-5	CASSLGQPGAGRETQYF	TGTGCCAGCAGTTTAGGCCAACCGGGAGCGGGGAGGGAGACCCAGTACTTC
TRBD1	TRBV3-1/TRBV3-2	.	TRBJ1-2	CASSLNGQGVNGYTF	TGTGCCAGCAGCCTCAATGGACAGGGGGTCAATGGCTACACCTTC
.	TRBV7-9	once	TRBJ1-2	CASSLAPENYGYTF	TGTGCCAGCAGCTTAGCGCCAGAAAACTATGGCTACACCTTC
.	TRBV6-5	.	TRBJ1-2	CASSPGGTYGYTF	TGTGCCAGCAGCCCGGGGGGGACCTATGGCTACACCTTC
.	TRBV7-3	.	TRBJ1-5	CASSSLDREPQHF	TGTGCCAGCAGCTCCTTGGACAGAGAGCCCCAGCATTTT
TRBD1	TRBV12-3/TRBV12-4	.	TRBJ1-5	CASGQDNQPQHF	TGTGCCAGCGGACAGGACAATCAGCCCCAGCATTTT
TRBD1	TRBV6-6	.	TRBJ1-3	CATTLGQGISGNTIYF	TGTGCCACTACTCTGGGACAGGGGATCTCTGGAAACACCATATATTTT
.	TRBV21-1	.	TRBJ1-2	CASSSAGTGVYGYTF	TGTGCCAGCAGCTCTGCCGGGACAGGGGTGTATGGCTACACCTTC
.	TRBV6-5	.	TRBJ1-6	CASTGQGNSPLHF	TGTGCCAGCACGGGGCAGGGGAATTCACCCCTCCACTTT
.	TRBV7-8	.	TRBJ1-1	CASSLNSYTEAFF	TGTGCCAGCAGCTTAAACAGCTACACTGAAGCTTTCTTT
TRBD2	TRBV9	few	TRBJ2-7	CASSAGALAGSYEQYF	TGTGCCAGCAGCGCCGGGGCGCTAGCGGGATCCTACGAGCAGTACTTC
.	TRBV27	.	TRBJ2-7	CASSHPSYEQYF	TGTGCCAGCAGTCATCCCTCCTACGAGCAGTACTTC
TRBD1	TRBV29-1	.	TRBJ1-2	CSVGDRGSRSYGYTF	TGCAGCGTGGGGGACAGGGGGTCGAGATCTTATGGCTACACCTTC
.	TRBV3-1/TRBV3-2	.	TRBJ2-7	CASSQGGNYEQYF	TGTGCCAGCAGCCAAGGAGGGAACTACGAGCAGTACTTC
TRBD1	TRBV28	once	TRBJ1-4	CASTSGQGGNEKLFF	TGTGCCAGCACCTCGGGGCAGGGGGGAAATGAAAAACTGTTTTTT
.	TRBV4-3	.	TRBJ2-1	CASSQQGGYYNEQFF	TGCGCCAGCAGCCAACAGGGGGGCTACTACAATGAGCAGTTCTTC
TRBD1	TRBV27	.	TRBJ1-4	CASSDRGSTNEKLFF	TGTGCCAGCAGTGACAGGGGGTCAACTAATGAAAAACTGTTTTTT
.	TRBV5-1	.	TRBJ1-1	CASSALVQGMNTEAFF	TGCGCCAGCAGCGCATTAGTACAGGGAATGAACACTGAAGCTTTCTTT
.	TRBV6-5	.	TRBJ1-1	CASGAQNTEAFF	TGTGCCAGCGGGGCGCAGAACACTGAAGCTTTCTTT
.	TRBV4-3	once	TRBJ2-7	CASSLSEGLAYEQYF	TGCGCCAGCAGCCTCTCAGAAGGCCTAGCTTACGAGCAGTACTTC
.	TRBV27	.	TRBJ1-1	CASTLSGGGYTEAFF	TGTGCCAGCACCCTCTCCGGGGGGGGATACACTGAAGCTTTCTTT
.	TRBV18	.	TRBJ2-3	CASSPFPGSTDTQYF	TGTGCCAGCTCACCTTTCCCGGGAAGCACAGATACGCAGTATTTT
.	TRBV28	.	TRBJ1-1	CASSLHGRANTEAFF	TGTGCCAGCAGCCTACATGGGCGAGCGAACACTGAAGCTTTCTTT
.	TRBV7-9	once	TRBJ1-1	CASSILGGRNTEAFF	TGTGCCAGCAGCATCTTAGGGGGAAGGAACACTGAAGCTTTCTTT
.	TRBV18	.	TRBJ2-7	CASSPLDFSYEQYF	TGTGCCAGCTCACCACTGGACTTCTCCTACGAGCAGTACTTC
.	TRBV5-1	.	TRBJ2-5	CASSPRQAWYQETQYF	TGCGCCAGCAGCCCCAGACAGGCTTGGTACCAAGAGACCCAGTACTTC